The 26 T cell receptor beta chains below come from one sample, sequenced in a study of blood T cell repertoires in COVID-19. Some clones are missing from TCRdb's copy, which holds only in-frame ones; the method was immunoSEQ multiplex PCR. The repertoire holds roughly 180,000 clones, with 79% as singletons. Material: peripheral blood. The receptors originated from a man aged 55 to 70 with active or convalescent COVID-19.

V and J are TRBV3-1 (or the pseudogene TRBV3-2) and TRBJ2-5, with D perhaps TRBD2 (5 bases). This CDR3 spans 12 amino acids. Germline V gene data show CDR1 as LGHDT and CDR2 as YNNKEL (reference sequence). V shed 4 bases and J shed 6 bases, with 9 bases lying between them. DNA for the CDR3: TGTGCCAGCAGCCCTCTCGGGAAGACCCAGTACTTC. Its translation is CASSPLGKTQYF.

J is TRBJ2-5 and V is TRBV9; TRBD1 agrees at 12 bases. Germline trimming cut 3 bases from V and 6 bases from J; bases unmatched to any gene: 12. Germline CDR1 and CDR2: SGDLS and YYNGEE. The CDR3 totals 17 residues. The DNA for the CDR3 is TGTGCCAGCAGCGCCCGACCGGGACAGGGGGCTTTACAGACCCAGTACTTC. It specifies CASSARPGQGALQTQYF.

The chain combines TRBV12-3 or TRBV12-4 with TRBJ1-2, with D uncertain. The CDR3 covers 13 residues. Trimming took off 6 bases at V and 4 bases at J, with 12 bases between the two ends. The CDR3 here is CASSFQAGYGYTF. The CDR3 nucleotides read TGTGCCAGCAGCTTTCAGGCCGGCTATGGCTACACCTTC.

This sequence joins TRBV3-1 (or the pseudogene TRBV3-2) and TRBJ1-2, with D tentatively TRBD1 (6 bases). Trimming took 4 bases from V and 1 from J, leaving 7 bases between them. The CDR3 is 13 amino acids. Germline V gives CDR1 LGHDT, CDR2 YNNKEL (reference sequence). CDR3 sequence: CASSPQGNYGYTF. The CDR3 DNA reads TGTGCCAGCAGCCCACAGGGTAACTATGGCTACACCTTC.

V gene TRBV19 combines with J gene TRBJ1-2; TRBD1 agrees at 9 bases. V shed 6 bases and J 5 bases; nucleotides not matched to a gene: 13. Germline V gives CDR1 LNHDA, CDR2 SQIVND (reference sequence). This CDR3 has 16 amino acids. This chain's CDR3 is CASRWTGDARGYGYTF. The CDR3 coding sequence is TGTGCCAGTAGATGGACAGGGGACGCTCGGGGGTATGGCTACACCTTC.

This clone was seen a handful of times. The V call is TRBV19, the J call TRBJ1-1, with 10 bases matching TRBD1. This CDR3 is built from 18 residues. Trimming at V came to 3 bases and at J to 2 bases, leaving 12 bases not matched to a gene. The germline V gene encodes CDR1 LNHDA and CDR2 SQIVND (reference sequence). The CDR3 spells CASSMGAGTGVFNTEAFF. DNA for the CDR3: TGTGCCAGTAGTATGGGGGCCGGGACAGGGGTTTTTAACACTGAAGCTTTCTTT. The full variable domain, rest sourced from reference TRBV19 and TRBJ1-1, is DGGITQSPKYLFRKEGQNVTLSCEQNLNHDAMYWYRQDPGQGLRLIYYSQIVNDFQKGDIAEGYSVSREKKESFPLTVTSAQKNPTAFYLCASSMGAGTGVFNTEAFFGQGTRLTVV.

The V and J genes are TRBV5-1 and TRBJ2-1, with 11 bases aligning to TRBD1. After removal of 0 bases from V and 9 bases from J, the junction contained 11 bases not matched to a gene. CDR3 length: 17 residues. CDR1 is SGHRS and CDR2 is YFSETQ in the germline V gene. DNA of the CDR3: TGCGCCAGCAGCTTGGGATGGACAGGGGGCGCAACAGGTGAGCAGTTCTTC. It codes for CASSLGWTGGATGEQFF.

The genes are TRBV5-1 and TRBJ2-1, with no clear D. The germline V gene has CDR1 SGHRS and CDR2 YFSETQ. Trimming removed 0 bases from V and 9 bases from J, with 10 bases in between. The CDR3 spans 13 residues. CDR3 coding DNA: TGCGCCAGCAGCTTGGAATTACAGTCTGAGCAGTTCTTC. It translates to CASSLELQSEQFF.

V and J are TRBV28 and TRBJ2-1, with a weak D call TRBD2 (6 bases). The CDR3 is made up of 12 amino acids. The germline gives CDR1 MDHEN, CDR2 SYDVKM. The ends were cut back, 2 bases at V and 10 bases at J, with 9 bases in the middle. The CDR3 reads CASSLDAGEQFF. The CDR3 coding sequence is TGTGCCAGCAGTTTAGATGCGGGAGAGCAGTTCTTC.

V and J are TRBV18 and TRBJ1-1; a possible D gene is TRBD1 (6 bases). The CDR3 totals 14 residues. Germline V gene sequence: CDR1 KGHSH, CDR2 LQKENI. Trimming stripped 2 bases from V and 2 bases from J, with 9 bases between. The CDR3 nucleotides read TGTGCCAGCTCACCAGGCGGGGGCAACACTGAAGCTTTCTTT. It codes for CASSPGGGNTEAFF. The full variable domain, its missing parts supplied by reference TRBV18 and TRBJ1-1, is NAGVMQNPRHLVRRRGQEARLRCSPMKGHSHVYWYRQLPEEGLKFMVYLQKENIIDESGMPKERFSAEFPKEGPSILRIQQVVRGDSAAYFCASSPGGGNTEAFFGQGTRLTVV.

The chain carries TRBV9 and TRBJ1-3; 8 bases are a match to TRBD1. J lost 3 bases, V lost 0 bases, and 2 bases had no gene match. Germline loops: CDR1 SGDLS, CDR2 YYNGEE. CDR3 size: 15 residues. For the CDR3, the DNA is TGTGCCAGCAGCGTAGGAACAGGGGGTGGAAACACCATATATTTT. Its translation: CASSVGTGGGNTIYF.

This chain uses TRBV23-1 with TRBJ2-7; 10 nucleotides line up with TRBD1. TRBV23-1 is treated as an ORF (open reading frame) with a function not yet certain. The CDR3 has 14 amino acids. Trimming removed 6 bases from V and 5 bases from J; junction bases left unmatched: 7. CDR3 bases: TGCGCCAGCAGACCGGGGACAGGGGTACACGAGCAGTACTTC. Encoded protein: CASRPGTGVHEQYF.

The CDR3 region is CASSSEDRAAYTEAFF. The CDR3 region has the DNA TGTGCCAGCAGCAGTGAGGACAGGGCGGCGTACACTGAAGCTTTCTTT. The gene calls are TRBV13 and TRBJ1-1; 8 nucleotides match TRBD1. The J segment lost 3 bases and the V segment lost 5 bases, leaving 11 bases of the junction unmatched. The CDR3 spans 16 residues. Germline V gene data show CDR1 as PRHDT and CDR2 as FYEKMQ (reference sequence).

J is TRBJ2-7 and V is TRBV7-8, with 7 positions matching TRBD2. The CDR3 runs to 15 residues. Germline values: CDR1 SGHVS, CDR2 FQNEAQ. Germline trimming cut 6 bases from V and 1 base from J; bases unmatched to any gene: 9. The CDR3 reads CASSLGGGRSYEQYF. The DNA for the CDR3 is TGTGCCAGCAGTCTTGGGGGGGGAAGGTCCTACGAGCAGTACTTC.

The CDR3 DNA reads TGTGCCAGCTCACTATCCGGGGTGGCTGAAGCTTTCTTT. Protein: CASSLSGVAEAFF. V gene TRBV18 combines with J gene TRBJ1-1; D remains unclear. From germline, CDR1 is KGHSH and CDR2 LQKENI. Trimming left V 4 bases short and J 6 bases short, with 12 bases between. The CDR3 has 13 amino acids.

The CDR3 spells CASSYDGGSVHNEQFF. Written as DNA, the CDR3 is TGTGCCAGCAGTTACGATGGCGGGAGTGTACACAATGAGCAGTTCTTC. The chain combines TRBV6-5 with TRBJ2-1, with TRBD2 identical over 7 bases. Germline trimming cut 2 bases from V and 5 bases from J; bases unmatched to any gene: 9. Germline V CDR1 and CDR2: MNHEY, SVGAGI. The CDR3 has 16 amino acids.

This chain links TRBV19 with TRBJ2-7, with D maybe TRBD1 (7 bases). This CDR3 is built from 16 residues. Per the germline V gene, CDR1 is LNHDA and CDR2 is SQIVND (reference sequence). V lost 5 bases to trimming and J lost 0 bases, with 17 bases between them. The CDR3 DNA follows: TGTGCCAGTAGTCCACACAGGGGAGGCGACTCCTACGAGCAGTACTTC. Its translation: CASSPHRGGDSYEQYF.

The table lists this clone with a few counts. The V and J genes are TRBV9 and TRBJ2-1; D unclear. This CDR3 has 16 residues. Germline-derived CDR1 and CDR2 are SGDLS and YYNGEE. Trimming stripped 4 bases from V and 4 bases from J, with 18 bases between. The DNA of the CDR3 is TGTGCCAGCAGCCCTACCTCGCGCGGAGCGTACAATGAGCAGTTCTTC. It specifies CASSPTSRGAYNEQFF.

In its sample, this clone was seen once. V is TRBV7-2 and J is TRBJ2-1; D uncertain. CDR1 is SGHTA and CDR2 is FQGNSA in the germline V gene. The CDR3 contains 12 residues. V dropped 4 bases and J dropped 10 bases, with 11 bases sitting between them. The CDR3 is CASSSFSEEQFF. The CDR3, as DNA: TGTGCCAGCAGCTCCTTTTCGGAGGAGCAGTTCTTC.

The chain joins TRBV11-3 to TRBJ2-1, with D perhaps matching TRBD1 (6 bases). V gave up 1 base and J gave up 1 base, with 8 bases separating them. CDR1 SGHNT and CDR2 YENEEA come from the germline V gene. This CDR3 has 15 amino acids. The CDR3 here is CASSLVQGSYNEQFF. Here the CDR3 DNA reads TGTGCCAGCAGCTTAGTGCAGGGGTCCTACAATGAGCAGTTCTTC.

This clone came up once. The rearrangement links TRBV6-4 to TRBJ2-7; possible D gene TRBD1, 6 bases. CDR3 size: 14 residues. Deletions cut 6 bases from V and 0 bases from J, with 12 bases between. Germline V CDR1 and CDR2: MRHNA, SNTAGT. The CDR3 sequence is CASRIDRFSYEQYF. The CDR3 nucleotides are TGTGCCAGCAGGATTGACAGGTTCTCCTACGAGCAGTACTTC.

The chain joins TRBV7-2 to TRBJ2-7; 10 bases line up with TRBD2. In germline, CDR1 is SGHTA, CDR2 FQGNSA. The CDR3 is 12 residues long. The J segment lost 9 bases and the V segment lost 3 bases, leaving 2 bases of the junction unmatched. CDR3 sequence reads: CASSLGLARQYF. The CDR3 region has the DNA TGTGCCAGCAGCTTGGGACTAGCGAGGCAGTACTTC.

The chain links TRBV5-1 to TRBJ1-5; tentative D call: TRBD1 (5 bases). The CDR3 contains 12 residues. From germline, CDR1 is SGHRS and CDR2 YFSETQ. V was clipped by 1 base and J by 6 bases, with 5 bases between them. DNA for the CDR3: TGCGCCAGCAGCTTGCAGGGTCAGCCCCAGCATTTT. Its protein product is CASSLQGQPQHF.

The chain links TRBV21-1 to TRBJ1-2; the DNA was not used to check the table's D call, TRBD1. TRBV21-1 is flagged as a pseudogene. The CDR3 length is 14 residues. The CDR3 region is CASTPPWTGFGYTF. CDR3 nucleotide sequence: TGTGCCAGCACCCCCCCCTGGACAGGGTTCGGCTACACCTTC.

The chain recombines TRBV28 with TRBJ1-4, with 12 positions matching TRBD1. From germline, CDR1 is MDHEN and CDR2 SYDVKM. The CDR3 sequence is 16 residues long. Losses at the gene ends were 4 bases for V and 8 bases for J; bases not matched to a gene: 8. For the CDR3, the DNA is TGTGCCAGCAGTTCCAAGGGACAGGGGGCGGAAGAAAAACTGTTTTTT. Translating gives CASSSKGQGAEEKLFF.

The rearrangement uses TRBV4-3 and TRBJ2-4; perhaps TRBD2 as D (6 bases). Germline CDR1 and CDR2: LGHNA and YSLEER. This CDR3 comprises 15 residues. V shed 1 base and J shed 2 bases, with 9 bases lying between them. CDR3 bases: TGCGCCAGCAGCCAAGTGGGGACTCCCAAAAACATTCAGTACTTC. As protein: CASSQVGTPKNIQYF.